Listed here are 28 T cell receptor beta chains from one sample, sequenced in a study of beta chain features in type 1 diabetes. Study results and limitations: In every one of the four CD4+ subsets, TCRB CDR3s were moderately but significantly shorter in Type 1 diabetes patients.

These TCRs' antigens remain unknown. As every portion of the isolated RNA was reverse transcribed, the sequencing read expressed TCRB transcripts. TCRdb keeps only in-frame clones here, not all; method: immunoSEQ multiplex PCR. The data show tens of thousands of clones, roughly half seen once. Sequencing used central memory CD4+ T cells from blood. Receptors were obtained from a man younger than 45 with type 1 diabetes.

The chain employs TRBV18 and TRBJ2-3, with D tentatively TRBD2 (6 bases). V was shortened by 8 bases and J by 0 bases, with 12 bases between the two germline ends. This CDR3 is 14 amino acids long. Germline V gives CDR1 KGHSH, CDR2 LQKENI. The CDR3, as DNA: TGTGCCAGCACCTATGCGGGAAGCACAGATACGCAGTATTTT. Its translation: CASTYAGSTDTQYF.

This clone was counted only a few times. The CDR3 loop reads CASSTQGAYLNQPQHF. CDR3 bases: TGTGCCAGTAGCACACAGGGGGCGTACCTCAATCAGCCCCAGCATTTT. The rearrangement links TRBV19 to TRBJ1-5; 9 nucleotides match TRBD1. The CDR3 loop spans 16 amino acids. With 6 bases clipped from V and 3 bases from J, the junction kept 9 bases outside the gene matches. Germline values: CDR1 LNHDA, CDR2 SQIVND (reference sequence). The full variable domain, rest sourced from reference TRBV19 and TRBJ1-5, is DGGITQSPKYLFRKEGQNVTLSCEQNLNHDAMYWYRQDPGQGLRLIYYSQIVNDFQKGDIAEGYSVSREKKESFPLTVTSAQKNPTAFYLCASSTQGAYLNQPQHFGDGTRLSIL.

The chain employs TRBV10-3 and TRBJ2-3, with D possibly being TRBD1 (5 bases). In germline, CDR1 is ENHRY, CDR2 SYGVKD. Trimming shortened V by 11 bases and J by 7 bases, and 10 bases separated the two germline ends. This CDR3 has 10 residues. This chain's CDR3 is CARQGHTQYF. The CDR3 DNA is TGTGCCCGCCAGGGCCATACGCAGTATTTT.

This clone was seen a handful of times. The V call is TRBV19, the J call TRBJ2-3, with 8 bases aligning to TRBD2. The germline V gene has CDR1 LNHDA and CDR2 SQIVND (reference sequence). Trimming removed 1 base from V and 0 bases from J; junction bases left unmatched: 3. This CDR3 contains 16 residues. In DNA form, the CDR3 reads TGTGCCAGTAGTATAGCACTAGCGGCTAGCACAGATACGCAGTATTTT. Translated: CASSIALAASTDTQYF. The entire variable domain, with the rest obtained from reference TRBV19 and TRBJ2-3, is as follows: DGGITQSPKYLFRKEGQNVTLSCEQNLNHDAMYWYRQDPGQGLRLIYYSQIVNDFQKGDIAEGYSVSREKKESFPLTVTSAQKNPTAFYLCASSIALAASTDTQYFGPGTRLTVL.

The V and J genes are TRBV5-6 and TRBJ2-5; perhaps TRBD2 as D (5 bases). The CDR3 is 15 amino acids. Germline CDR1 SGHDT, CDR2 YYEEEE. V was clipped by 2 bases and J by 2 bases, with 13 bases between them. The CDR3 nucleotides are TGTGCCAGCAGCTTAGCGGCAGGCCTACAAGAGACCCAGTACTTC. Translation gives CASSLAAGLQETQYF.

V gene TRBV5-1 combines with J gene TRBJ1-1; 9 bases are a match to TRBD1. CDR1 SGHRS and CDR2 YFSETQ come from the germline V gene. V was clipped by 4 bases and J by 4 bases; unmatched bases: 8. The CDR3 is 15 residues long. CDR3 sequence (DNA): TGCGCCAGCAGCCCCGGGACAGGGAGAGGCACTGAAGCTTTCTTT. As protein: CASSPGTGRGTEAFF.

This sequence joins TRBV5-1 and TRBJ2-2; 9 bases line up with TRBD1. CDR1 is SGHRS and CDR2 is YFSETQ in the germline V gene. The V segment lost 4 bases and the J segment 2 bases; nucleotides outside the gene matches: 9. The CDR3 is made up of 17 amino acids. CDR3 sequence: CASSPRTGEGNTGELFF. In nucleotides, the CDR3 is TGCGCCAGCAGCCCTAGGACAGGGGAGGGAAACACCGGGGAGCTGTTTTTT. Variable domain in full (rest from reference TRBV5-1 and TRBJ2-2): KAGVTQTPRYLIKTRGQQVTLSCSPISGHRSVSWYQQTPGQGLQFLFEYFSETQRNKGNFPGRFSGRQFSNSRSEMNVSTLELGDSALYLCASSPRTGEGNTGELFFGEGSRLTVL.

The chain has TRBV2 and TRBJ2-7; 9 bases fit TRBD1. V shed 1 base, J shed 3 bases, and the junction held 1 base outside the gene matches. The CDR3 totals 14 residues. From germline, CDR1 is SNHLY and CDR2 FYNNEI. The CDR3 loop is CASSEGTGVYEQYF. CDR3 DNA sequence: TGTGCCAGCAGTGAAGGGACAGGGGTCTACGAGCAGTACTTC. Full variable domain (rest looked up from reference TRBV2 and TRBJ2-7): EPEVTQTPSHQVTQMGQEVILRCVPISNHLYFYWYRQILGQKVEFLVSFYNNEISEKSEIFDDQFSVERPDGSNFTLKIRSTKLEDSAMYFCASSEGTGVYEQYFGPGTRLTVT.

The chain has TRBV7-2 and TRBJ1-6, with D maybe TRBD1 (5 bases). Germline V gene sequence: CDR1 SGHTA, CDR2 FQGNSA. The CDR3 runs 15 residues. Trimming stripped 5 bases from V and 10 bases from J, with 18 bases between. The CDR3 reads CASSLRTGSDSPLHF. The CDR3, as DNA: TGTGCCAGCAGCCTAAGAACAGGTTCGGACTCACCCCTCCACTTT.

J is TRBJ2-7 and V is TRBV7-2; D is undetermined. With 1 base removed from V and 6 bases from J, the gap between germline ends came to 10 bases. The CDR3 runs to 13 residues. Germline V gene sequence: CDR1 SGHTA, CDR2 FQGNSA. CDR3 residues: CASSLVIHPEQYF. As DNA, the CDR3 is TGTGCCAGCAGCTTAGTCATTCATCCCGAGCAGTACTTC.

This clone occurred a few times. The chain uses TRBV10-3 and TRBJ1-1, with 9 bases fitting TRBD1. Germline trimming cut 2 bases from V and 6 bases from J; bases unmatched to any gene: 7. The length of the CDR3 is 15 residues. Germline-derived CDR1 and CDR2 are ENHRY and SYGVKD. The CDR3 coding sequence is TGTGCCATCAGTGAGGACAGGGGGTTTGAAGCTGAAGCTTTCTTT. It yields the protein CAISEDRGFEAEAFF.

The chain has TRBV5-1 and TRBJ2-7, with TRBD2 as a possible D gene (6 bases). The germline V gene encodes CDR1 SGHRS and CDR2 YFSETQ. This CDR3 is 14 amino acids long. V gave up 4 bases and J gave up 2 bases, with 13 bases separating them. The CDR3 is CASSLSGSPYEQYF. The CDR3 region has the DNA TGCGCCAGCAGCCTGTCCGGGAGTCCCTACGAGCAGTACTTC.

The chain links TRBV5-5 to TRBJ1-2; D remains ambiguous. Germline V gene data show CDR1 as SGHKS and CDR2 as YYEKEE (reference sequence). Trimming removed 4 bases at V and 0 bases at J, with 7 bases between. The CDR3 covers 13 residues. CDR3 nucleotide sequence: TGTGCCAGCAGCCCAGATACTAACTATGGCTACACCTTC. Protein sequence: CASSPDTNYGYTF.

In its sample, this clone was seen a few times. This sequence joins TRBV6-5 and TRBJ2-7, with TRBD2 matching over 8 bases. Germline assignment: CDR1 MNHEY and CDR2 SVGAGI. The CDR3 totals 14 residues. The V gene end was trimmed by 6 bases and the J gene end by 6 bases; junction bases not matched to a gene: 10. CDR3 amino acids: CASRRTSRSGEQYF. The CDR3 nucleotides read TGTGCCAGCAGGAGGACTAGCAGGTCAGGCGAGCAGTACTTC.

V and J are TRBV9 and TRBJ2-2, with D perhaps TRBD2 (5 bases). V was shortened by 0 bases and J by 3 bases, with 12 bases between the two germline ends. This CDR3 has 16 amino acids. Per the germline V gene, CDR1 is SGDLS and CDR2 is YYNGEE. The CDR3 protein is CASSVDPLLDTGELFF. CDR3 sequence (DNA): TGTGCCAGCAGCGTAGACCCCCTACTAGACACCGGGGAGCTGTTTTTT.

This clone is a singleton in its sample. The rearrangement links TRBV5-1 to TRBJ2-2; 7 bases agree with TRBD1. V shed 2 bases, J shed 3 bases, and the junction held 4 bases outside the gene matches. Germline CDR1 reads SGHRS; CDR2 reads YFSETQ. There are 15 residues in the CDR3. In DNA, the CDR3 is TGCGCCAGCAGCTTTACAGGGGAAGACACCGGGGAGCTGTTTTTT. Translating it yields CASSFTGEDTGELFF. The full variable domain, completed using reference TRBV5-1 and TRBJ2-2, is KAGVTQTPRYLIKTRGQQVTLSCSPISGHRSVSWYQQTPGQGLQFLFEYFSETQRNKGNFPGRFSGRQFSNSRSEMNVSTLELGDSALYLCASSFTGEDTGELFFGEGSRLTVL.

This clone was observed a few times. This chain connects TRBV5-6 to TRBJ1-2; TRBD1 might be the D (5 bases). V was cut by 4 bases and J by 0 bases, with 10 bases left in between. Germline V gene lookup returns CDR1 SGHDT and CDR2 YYEEEE. CDR3 size: 14 residues. The DNA of the CDR3 is TGTGCCAGCAGCCACAGGCCGACTAACTATGGCTACACCTTC. The encoded protein is CASSHRPTNYGYTF.

This chain uses TRBV2 with TRBJ2-3; 9 bases match TRBD1. Per the germline V gene, CDR1 is SNHLY and CDR2 is FYNNEI. This CDR3 is 15 amino acids long. V lost 3 bases and J lost 2; bases outside the gene matches: 3. CDR3 DNA: TGTGCCAGCAGTGAGAACAGGGGGCTCACAGATACGCAGTATTTT. Amino acid sequence: CASSENRGLTDTQYF.

The chain employs TRBV7-8 and TRBJ2-7; TRBD1 agrees at 8 bases. CDR1 SGHVS and CDR2 FQNEAQ come from the germline V gene. Trimming cost V 0 bases and J 3 bases; bases outside gene matches: 4. This CDR3 has 15 residues. CDR3 DNA sequence: TGTGCCAGCAGCTTAGCCCCAGACAGGGGCTACGAGCAGTACTTC. Amino acids: CASSLAPDRGYEQYF.

V usage is TRBV2 and J usage is TRBJ2-2; no clear D. The V and J ends lost 0 bases and 9 bases respectively, with 2 bases between them. Germline V gene data show CDR1 as SNHLY and CDR2 as FYNNEI. CDR3 length: 11 amino acids. In DNA, the CDR3 is TGTGCCAGCAGTGAAGCCAGGGAGCTGTTTTTT. It codes for CASSEARELFF.

The J gene is TRBJ2-4, the V gene TRBV6-5; 8 bases map to TRBD1. Trimming cost V 4 bases and J 6 bases; bases outside gene matches: 5. Germline V CDR1 and CDR2: MNHEY, SVGAGI. This CDR3 has 14 amino acids. The CDR3 reads CASSSGQGSNIQYF. The CDR3 DNA follows: TGTGCCAGCAGTTCAGGACAGGGCTCAAACATTCAGTACTTC.

The chain has TRBV5-1 and TRBJ1-1, with 9 nucleotides matching TRBD1. This CDR3 is 15 amino acids long. V lost 4 bases, J lost 7 bases, and 11 bases stayed unmatched. CDR1 and CDR2 from the germline V gene are SGHRS and YFSETQ. CDR3 DNA sequence: TGCGCCAGCAGCGCCCTCTTACAGGGGGCGAATGAAGCTTTCTTT. Translating gives CASSALLQGANEAFF.

This chain uses TRBV7-6 with TRBJ2-1, with TRBD2 matching over 9 bases. Germline V gives CDR1 SGHVS, CDR2 FNYEAQ. The CDR3 has 15 residues. The J segment lost 4 bases and the V segment lost 7 bases, leaving 8 bases of the junction unmatched. Here the CDR3 reads CASTRTSGSYNEQFF. The DNA of the CDR3 is TGTGCCAGCACCCGAACTAGCGGGTCTTACAATGAGCAGTTCTTC.

The genes are TRBV4-2 and TRBJ2-3, with 8 nucleotides matching TRBD2. V lost 0 bases and J lost 2; bases outside the gene matches: 4. In germline, CDR1 is LGHNA, CDR2 YNFKEQ. The CDR3 loop spans 16 amino acids. The CDR3: CASSQEVAGNTDTQYF. In DNA, the CDR3 is TGTGCCAGCAGCCAAGAGGTAGCGGGGAACACAGATACGCAGTATTTT.

The rearrangement links TRBV11-2 to TRBJ2-1, with TRBD1 identical over 8 bases. The ends lost 1 base at V and 14 bases at J; junction bases unmatched: 10. Germline V CDR1 and CDR2: SGHAT, FQNNGV. This CDR3 spans 14 amino acids. Here the CDR3 reads CASSLVQGAGRKFF. The CDR3 nucleotides are TGTGCCAGCAGCTTAGTTCAGGGGGCAGGTCGAAAGTTCTTC. Full variable domain (missing parts from reference TRBV11-2 and TRBJ2-1): EAGVAQSPRYKIIEKRQSVAFWCNPISGHATLYWYQQILGQGPKLLIQFQNNGVVDDSQLPKDRFSAERLKGVDSTLKIQPAKLEDSAVYLCASSLVQGAGRKFFGPGTRLTVL.

This sequence joins TRBV6-1 and TRBJ1-5; D remains unclear. The length of the CDR3 is 15 residues. Deletions cut 4 bases from V and 6 bases from J, with 16 bases between. The germline V gene has CDR1 MNHNS and CDR2 SASEGT. CDR3 DNA sequence: TGTGCCAGCAGTGGATTCAGCGATATTGCTCAGCCCCAGCATTTT. Protein sequence: CASSGFSDIAQPQHF.

The V call is TRBV5-1, the J call TRBJ1-5; D unclear. CDR1 is SGHRS and CDR2 is YFSETQ in the germline V gene. Trimming cost V 3 bases and J 0 bases, with 10 bases left between them. The CDR3 is 15 residues long. CDR3 DNA: TGCGCCAGCAGCTACAGCAGTGATAGCAATCAGCCCCAGCATTTT. Residues: CASSYSSDSNQPQHF.

V and J are TRBV5-1 and TRBJ2-5; D remains ambiguous. V lost 2 bases and J 1 base, leaving 9 bases between the germline ends. Germline values: CDR1 SGHRS, CDR2 YFSETQ. This CDR3 is 14 amino acids long. In DNA form, the CDR3 reads TGCGCCAGCAGCTTTGGCCGGAGCCAAGAGACCCAGTACTTC. It codes for CASSFGRSQETQYF.